Listed below are T cell receptor beta chains from one sample, sequenced in a study of blood T cells in healthy people across ages. TCRdb ran MiXCR on the 5' RACE reads and lists one entry per CDR3 protein. Altogether roughly 1.5 million distinct CDR3 sequences are present, roughly 43% being singletons, with the ten largest covering just over 4%. The sequenced material came from blood. The receptors stem from a woman between 18 and 30 years old in good health. Both conserved end residues are part of each CDR3. D genes are given only for firm matches. A clone size is listed for some rows: how often the clone was seen (once, few, many), or a class if it is expanded.

d_call,clone_size,j_call,v_call,cdr3_aa,cdr3_nt
TRBD1,NA,TRBJ2-1,TRBV25-1,CASSDGTGDNEQFF,TGTGCCAGCAGTGACGGGACAGGCGACAATGAGCAGTTCTTC
NA,few,TRBJ2-7,TRBV3-1,CASSPTPGQTYEQYF,TGTGCCAGCAGCCCAACGCCGGGACAAACCTACGAGCAGTACTTC
NA,NA,TRBJ2-1,TRBV6-2/TRBV6-3,CASRAQGKGPYNEQFF,TGTGCCAGCAGGGCACAGGGAAAGGGTCCCTACAATGAGCAGTTCTTC
NA,NA,TRBJ2-4,TRBV29-1,CSVEVVKNIQYF,TGCAGCGTTGAAGTGGTCAAAAACATTCAGTACTTC
NA,NA,TRBJ2-7,TRBV29-1,CSVTQGPSYEQYF,TGCAGCGTGACGCAGGGGCCCTCCTACGAGCAGTACTTC
NA,once,TRBJ2-1,TRBV28,CVSSSWRGGDNEQFF,TGCGTCAGTAGTTCCTGGCGAGGGGGAGACAATGAGCAGTTCTTC
NA,NA,TRBJ1-1,TRBV16,CASSQSGVGMLSNRNTEAFF,TGTGCCAGCAGCCAATCTGGGGTCGGGATGTTGAGTAATAGGAACACTGAAGCTTTCTTT
NA,NA,TRBJ1-5,TRBV2,CASIIGPDQPQHF,TGTGCCAGCATCATAGGGCCTGATCAGCCCCAGCATTTT
TRBD2,NA,TRBJ2-1,TRBV4-2,CASSQIAGSSYNEQFF,TGTGCCAGCAGCCAAATAGCGGGGAGCTCCTACAATGAGCAGTTCTTC
NA,few,TRBJ2-5,TRBV2,CASSPQEGQYF,TGTGCCAGCAGTCCACAGGAAGGGCAGTACTTC
TRBD1,NA,TRBJ1-4,TRBV25-1,CASSDGGRGREKLFF,TGTGCCAGCAGTGATGGGGGCAGGGGGCGTGAAAAACTGTTTTTT
TRBD2,NA,TRBJ2-3,TRBV24-1,CATSESGGSTDTQYF,TGTGCCACCAGTGAAAGCGGGGGAAGCACAGATACGCAGTATTTT
TRBD2,NA,TRBJ2-3,TRBV6-5,CASRPRGGTDTQYF,TGTGCCAGCAGACCGCGGGGGGGCACAGATACGCAGTATTTT
NA,NA,TRBJ2-7,TRBV10-3,CAIRSGGSSYERYF,TGTGCCATCCGATCTGGGGGATCCTCCTACGAGCGGTACTTC
NA,NA,TRBJ1-1,TRBV20-1,CSARGQGRPEAFF,TGCAGTGCTAGAGGGCAGGGCCGACCTGAAGCTTTCTTT
NA,few,TRBJ2-1,TRBV20-1,CSAPPGSSYNEQFF,TGCAGTGCTCCCCCGGGGAGCTCCTACAATGAGCAGTTCTTC
NA,NA,TRBJ2-5,TRBV20-1,CSEQTQETQYF,TGCAGCGAGCAGACCCAAGAGACCCAGTACTTC
NA,NA,TRBJ1-4,TRBV29-1,CSVVLTSPGGEKLFF,TGCAGCGTTGTCTTGACAAGTCCCGGGGGGGAAAAACTGTTTTTT
TRBD1,NA,TRBJ1-1,TRBV7-2,CASSLAKGQGVNTEAFF,TGTGCCAGCAGCTTAGCGAAGGGACAGGGGGTCAACACTGAAGCTTTCTTT
NA,NA,TRBJ2-7,TRBV5-1,CASTVLAGTTDEQYF,TGCGCCAGCACCGTTTTGGCGGGAACCACTGACGAGCAGTACTTC
TRBD1,NA,TRBJ1-2,TRBV20-1,CSARTGYNYGYTF,TGCAGTGCAAGGACAGGGTATAATTATGGCTACACCTTC
NA,NA,TRBJ1-1,TRBV5-5,CASSDTKARDTEAFF,TGTGCCAGCAGCGACACCAAGGCCAGGGACACTGAAGCTTTCTTT
NA,NA,TRBJ1-2,TRBV29-1,CSGLIVNYGYTF,TGCAGCGGTCTAATTGTTAACTATGGCTACACCTTC
TRBD1,few,TRBJ1-2,TRBV18,CASSPSTGGDYGYTF,TGTGCCAGCTCACCATCGACAGGGGGCGACTATGGCTACACCTTC
TRBD1,NA,TRBJ1-1,TRBV7-2,CASSSGTGKNAEAFF,TGTGCCAGCAGCTCTGGGACAGGGAAGAACGCTGAAGCTTTCTTT
NA,NA,TRBJ1-5,TRBV2,CASSNEQGQPQHF,TGTGCCAGCAGCAACGAACAGGGTCAGCCCCAGCATTTT
NA,NA,TRBJ2-1,TRBV20-1,CSASSEIYNEQFF,TGCAGTGCTAGTAGCGAGATCTACAATGAGCAGTTCTTC
TRBD1,few,TRBJ2-3,TRBV11-2,CASSHNQGADTDTQYF,TGTGCCAGCAGCCATAACCAGGGGGCAGACACAGATACGCAGTATTTT
NA,few,TRBJ2-1,TRBV4-3,CASSQVQGSNEQFF,TGCGCCAGCAGCCAAGTGCAGGGAAGCAATGAGCAGTTCTTC
NA,NA,TRBJ1-1,TRBV10-3,CAIRSSGGNTEAFF,TGTGCCATCCGATCGAGTGGGGGGAACACTGAAGCTTTCTTT
NA,NA,TRBJ2-5,TRBV24-1,CATSEDVQETQYF,TGTGCCACCAGTGAAGACGTGCAAGAGACCCAGTACTTC
TRBD1,NA,TRBJ1-5,TRBV6-1,CASSNKGTGGYSNQPQHF,TGTGCCAGCAGCAACAAGGGGACAGGGGGGTATAGCAATCAGCCCCAGCATTTT
NA,NA,TRBJ2-5,TRBV6-2/TRBV6-3,CASSSPGTLATTQYF,TGTGCCAGCAGTTCCCCCGGGACACTCGCGACCACCCAGTACTTC
NA,NA,TRBJ2-2,TRBV24-1,CTTSERGNTGELFF,TGTACCACCAGTGAGAGGGGGAACACCGGGGAGCTGTTTTTT
NA,NA,TRBJ2-4,TRBV10-3,CAISESLGVDIQYF,TGTGCCATCAGTGAGTCTCTGGGGGTCGACATTCAGTACTTC
NA,NA,TRBJ2-7,TRBV7-9,CASSFREESPYEQYF,TGTGCCAGCAGCTTTAGGGAGGAAAGCCCCTACGAGCAGTACTTC
NA,NA,TRBJ1-5,TRBV6-5,CASSSSDTNQPQHF,TGTGCCAGCAGTTCCTCTGACACGAATCAGCCCCAGCATTTT
NA,few,TRBJ2-1,TRBV4-3,CASSPARLAYNEQFF,TGCGCCAGCAGTCCCGCCCGGCTGGCCTACAATGAGCAGTTCTTC
TRBD1,NA,TRBJ2-7,TRBV7-8,CASSSQGRSYEQYF,TGTGCCAGCAGCTCACAGGGGCGGTCCTACGAGCAGTACTTC
NA,NA,TRBJ2-3,TRBV2,CASSEYNGADTQYF,TGTGCCAGCAGTGAATACAACGGTGCAGATACGCAGTATTTT
NA,few,TRBJ2-7,TRBV7-9,CASSLLIRDGSSYEQYF,TGTGCCAGCAGCTTACTGATACGAGACGGTAGCTCCTACGAGCAGTACTTC
NA,NA,TRBJ1-2,TRBV9,CASSTGTPTGYTF,TGTGCCAGCAGCACCGGGACGCCTACCGGCTACACCTTC
TRBD2,NA,TRBJ2-3,TRBV3-1,CASSQKLAKDTQYF,TGTGCCAGCAGCCAAAAACTAGCGAAAGATACGCAGTATTTT
NA,NA,TRBJ2-1,TRBV14,CASSQLGLNEQFF,TGTGCCAGCAGCCAATTAGGGCTAAATGAGCAGTTCTTC
TRBD1,NA,TRBJ1-1,TRBV7-2,CASSWWTGMNTEAFF,TGTGCCAGCAGCTGGTGGACAGGGATGAACACTGAAGCTTTCTTT
NA,NA,TRBJ1-2,TRBV30,CAWRPNGDGYTF,TGTGCCTGGAGGCCCAACGGGGATGGCTACACCTTC
TRBD1,few,TRBJ1-2,TRBV20-1,CSARSRQGPNYGYTF,TGCAGTGCTAGATCGAGACAGGGCCCTAACTATGGCTACACCTTC
NA,NA,TRBJ2-3,TRBV15,CATSRDRPSGTDTQYF,TGTGCCACCAGCAGAGATCGGCCTAGTGGGACAGATACGCAGTATTTT
NA,NA,TRBJ1-1,TRBV7-2,CASRKSTEAFF,TGTGCCAGCAGGAAAAGCACTGAAGCTTTCTTT
NA,NA,TRBJ2-5,TRBV25-1,CASQSQIRDPQETRYF,TGTGCCAGCCAGTCCCAGATCCGGGACCCCCAAGAGACCCGGTACTTC
NA,few,TRBJ1-2,TRBV2,CASSEEVGVRGYTF,TGTGCCAGCAGTGAGGAGGTGGGAGTGAGGGGCTACACCTTC
TRBD2,NA,TRBJ2-1,TRBV3-1,CASSQVTSGGPRSSYNEQFF,TGTGCCAGCAGCCAAGTAACTAGCGGGGGGCCCAGAAGCTCCTACAATGAGCAGTTCTTC
TRBD2,NA,TRBJ2-7,TRBV5-1,CASSLSGTSGYHEQYF,TGCGCCAGCAGCTTGTCAGGGACTAGCGGATATCACGAGCAGTACTTC
TRBD2,NA,TRBJ2-1,TRBV20-1,CSASSAPGGGFF,TGCAGTGCTAGTTCGGCTCCAGGCGGGGGGTTCTTC
NA,NA,TRBJ1-2,TRBV12-3/TRBV12-4,CASSLVGILDGYTF,TGTGCCAGCAGTTTAGTGGGGATTCTCGATGGCTACACCTTC